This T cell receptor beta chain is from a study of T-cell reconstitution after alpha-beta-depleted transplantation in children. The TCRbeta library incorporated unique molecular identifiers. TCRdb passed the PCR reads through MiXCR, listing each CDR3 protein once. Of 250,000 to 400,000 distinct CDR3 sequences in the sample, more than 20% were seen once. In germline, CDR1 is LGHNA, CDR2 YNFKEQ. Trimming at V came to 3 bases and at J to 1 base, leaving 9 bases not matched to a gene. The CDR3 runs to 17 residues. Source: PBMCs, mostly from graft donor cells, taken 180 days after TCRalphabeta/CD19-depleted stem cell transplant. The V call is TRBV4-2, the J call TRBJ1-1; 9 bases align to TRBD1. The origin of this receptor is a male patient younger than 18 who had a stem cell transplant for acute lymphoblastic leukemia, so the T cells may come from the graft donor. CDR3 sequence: CASSHRETGGGNTEAFF. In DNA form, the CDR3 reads TGTGCCAGCAGCCACCGGGAGACAGGGGGAGGGAACACTGAAGCTTTCTTT.